Reported below is one T cell receptor beta chain. Its antigen target is currently unknown. No much larger clone is present one base from it, and per-base qualities are unavailable. CDR1 and CDR2 (LGHNA, YNFKEQ) derive from the germline V gene. V sheds 3 bases and J sheds 4 bases, leaving 11 bases between their ends. Measured from the cysteine to the phenylalanine, the CDR3 is 14 residues long. Only the CDR3 part of the read is kept: 42 bases, read in frame from the first base. Receptors were amplified or captured by the immunoSEQ multiplex PCR assay. Here the immuneACCESS table is served through TCRdb, limited to in-frame sequences with V and J called. Missing clones are a known gap in these copies; in checked studies unresolved V genes cover under half, and the rest lacks a known reason. The table for this sample lists almost 90,000 clones; roughly nine tenths of them were counted only once. The ten largest clones capture under 25% of the sample.

These data originate in a study of control samples from healthy donors and cancer patients (dated by TCRdb to the early 2020s). The sequenced sample was blood. The chain joins TRBV4-2 to TRBJ2-3; possibly the D gene is TRBD2, per 6 matching bases. The TCR comes from a man aged 25 to 40 in good health. The CDR3 loop reads CASSHPERADTQYF. Read as DNA, the sequence is TGTGCCAGCAGCCATCCGGAGCGGGCAGATACGCAGTATTTT.